The sequence of this TCR beta chain was determined in a study of shared clonotypes between healthy human individuals. On the study more broadly: Each donor's CD4 naive and CD4 memory cells filled three plates apiece, CD8 naive two, and CD8 memory one. General study points: Naive subsets, compared against memory subsets, generally had larger estimated richness values. Sampling covered nothing but blood. Tissue TCR repertoires likely differ from those found in blood.

Concerning this clone itself: Antigen: not known.

Adults of Caucasian background living in Nashville, Tennessee made up all donors. V lost 0 bases and J lost 13, with 15 bases in between. The germline V gene encodes CDR1 SGHDN and CDR2 FVKESK. The CDR3 extends over 13 amino acids. This table comes from immunoSEQ multiplex PCR, and its TCRdb copy is limited to in-frame clones, with some not included. The table has a few million clones, around 95% seen once; the top ten hold 0.1% to 0.15%. Sequencing input: naive CD4+ T cells sorted from blood. Subset in this sample: CD45RA+ positively selected. This clonotype was obtained from a man aged 18 to 30 in good health. The chain has TRBV14 and TRBJ2-5; tentatively, D is TRBD1 (5 bases). The CDR3 protein is CASSQDNLGQWYF. For the CDR3, the DNA is TGTGCCAGCAGCCAAGATAATCTAGGACAATGGTACTTC.